The 9 T cell receptor beta chains below were found in one sample sequenced in a study of regulatory T cells in long-lasting Graves disease. TCR beta libraries were built with iRepertoire HTBI primers and Arm-PCR of CDR3 regions. MiXCR, applied by TCRdb to the multiplex PCR reads, yields one record per CDR3 protein. The sample contains about 430,000 distinct CDR3 sequences, 15% of which appear only once. Sample time point: newly diagnosed GD, antithyroid drugs for less than 3 months. Scientists built the TCR library using RNA that was extracted from PBMCs. The same data also contributed to another study, on T cells in Graves' hyperthyroidism and ophthalmopathy.

The starting material was peripheral blood mononuclear cells (PBMCs), obtained at new diagnosis, from a patient treated with antithyroid drugs. All receptors derive from a woman in her 40s with Graves disease.

This clonotype was picked up many times. The chain combines TRBV13 with TRBJ2-3; tentatively, D is TRBD2 (5 bases). Trimming removed 4 bases from V and 1 base from J, with 15 bases in between. Germline CDR1 is PRHDT and CDR2 is FYEKMQ (reference sequence). There are 16 residues in the CDR3. The CDR3 spells CASSSGLSSGTDTQYF. The CDR3 bases are TGTGCCAGCAGCTCCGGACTTAGCTCGGGCACAGATACGCAGTATTTT.

This rearrangement joins TRBV18 to TRBJ1-2, with a possible D match to TRBD1 (6 bases). V lost 4 bases to trimming and J lost 6 bases, with 21 bases between them. The CDR3 contains 16 residues. Germline V gene data show CDR1 as KGHSH and CDR2 as LQKENI. In DNA, the CDR3 is TGTGCCAGCTCACTCAAAGACGAGCCAGGGGAGAATGGCTACACCTTC. This sequence encodes CASSLKDEPGENGYTF.

This clonotype was picked up many times. The chain links TRBV19 to TRBJ2-3; D could derive from TRBD1 or TRBD2 (5 bases each). CDR1 is LNHDA, CDR2 SQIVND, per germline (reference sequence). The CDR3 sequence is 15 residues long. The V end lost 6 bases, the J end lost 0 bases, and 13 bases lay between the germline ends. This chain's CDR3 is CASRLGDPSTDTQYF. In nucleotides, the CDR3 is TGTGCCAGTAGACTCGGGGACCCTAGCACAGATACGCAGTATTTT.

This clonotype was seen more than once but under ten times. CDR3 residues: CASSYRLGGGPGELFF. CDR3 sequence (DNA): TGTGCCAGCAGTTACCGGCTTGGTGGGGGACCCGGGGAGCTGTTTTTT. The chain joins TRBV6-2 or TRBV6-3 to TRBJ2-2, with D possibly called TRBD1 or TRBD2 (5 bases each). This CDR3 region has 16 residues. Trimming removed 2 bases at V and 6 bases at J, with 16 bases between. Germline values: CDR1 MNHEY, CDR2 SVGEGT.

This clonotype was seen a few times. J is TRBJ2-7 and V is TRBV27, with 10 positions matching TRBD1. V lost 5 bases and J lost 2; bases outside the gene matches: 6. The CDR3 covers 15 residues. Per germline, CDR1 MNHEY and CDR2 SMNVEV (reference sequence). This chain's CDR3 is CASSITGTGAYEQYF. DNA of the CDR3: TGTGCCAGCAGTATAACCGGGACAGGGGCCTACGAGCAGTACTTC.

The V call is TRBV20-1, the J call TRBJ1-2; TRBD1 is a possible D gene (5 bases). The ends were cut back, 0 bases at V and 4 bases at J, with 18 bases in the middle. The CDR3 runs 16 residues. From germline, CDR1 is DFQATT and CDR2 SNEGSKA (reference sequence). CDR3 bases: TGCAGTGCTAGAGATACCCCCCGGGGCTTGAGCTATGGCTACACCTTC. Translated, it gives CSARDTPRGLSYGYTF.

This clonotype has more than one count but fewer than ten. This rearrangement joins TRBV20-1 to TRBJ1-1, with D hard to call. In germline, CDR1 is DFQATT, CDR2 SNEGSKA (reference sequence). The CDR3 has 13 amino acids. Trimming took 5 bases from V and 0 from J, leaving 10 bases between them. The CDR3 nucleotides read TGCAGTGCTCCTCAACGCCTGAACACTGAAGCTTTCTTT. As protein: CSAPQRLNTEAFF.

This clonotype was counted at least ten times. The chain combines TRBV5-1 with TRBJ2-1; 9 bases align to TRBD2. The germline gives CDR1 SGHRS, CDR2 YFSETQ. V dropped 6 bases and J dropped 5; count of bases not matched to a gene: 9. The CDR3 sequence is 15 residues long. This chain's CDR3 is CASTLGLAINNEQFF. The CDR3 DNA reads as TGCGCCAGCACCCTCGGACTAGCGATTAACAATGAGCAGTTCTTC.

V and J are TRBV5-1 and TRBJ2-3; 14 nucleotides line up with TRBD2. The length of the CDR3 is 16 residues. Per germline, CDR1 SGHRS and CDR2 YFSETQ. Trimming cost V 4 bases and J 5 bases; bases outside gene matches: 6. Written as DNA, the CDR3 is TGCGCCAGCAGCAGCACGGGACTAGCGGGAGTAGATACGCAGTATTTT. Amino acid sequence: CASSSTGLAGVDTQYF.